This T cell receptor (beta chain) was identified during a study of T cell repertoires in cytomegalovirus infection. Study as a whole: Indications came from public TCR beta signatures; they pointed to CMV infection and to a matching HLA type.

Germline values: CDR1 SQVTM, CDR2 ANQGSEA. CDR3 size: 16 residues. Trimming cost V 6 bases and J 11 bases, with 29 bases left between them. TCRdb re-called the reads with MiXCR, one entry per CDR3 protein. Seen here are roughly 730,000 distinct CDR3 sequences, approximately 33% observed once, and the top ten hold roughly 20%. This clonotype was recorded only once. Its antigen remains unidentified. This chain links TRBV29-1 with TRBJ1-3; D perhaps matches TRBD1 (5 bases). The sequence derives from a human donor in good health (CMV status not recorded). Some clones in this sample may be carry-over from other donors' samples. The sequences come from cultured PBMCs, collected from culture after CMV antigen stimulation. CDR3 residues: CSVREHRDVYSGPIYF. The CDR3 DNA follows: TGCAGCGTGAGAGAACACCGGGACGTATACTCCGGGCCCATATATTTT.